This T cell receptor beta chain was profiled in a study of cytomegalovirus exposure and HLA in healthy donors. Across the whole study: Among the 400 or so donors who were genotyped, 81% fell in the genetic ancestry cluster that is associated with self-reported Caucasian donors.

CDR3 length: 16 residues. Trimming cost V 1 base and J 5 bases; bases outside gene matches: 9. The V gene's germline CDR1 is MNHEY and CDR2 SMNVEV (reference sequence). With 60 Vbeta and 13 Jbeta primers, the PCR was carried out. The protocol was immunoSEQ multiplex PCR, while the TCRdb copy is restricted to in-frame clones and leaves out a portion. Of 150,000 to 200,000 clones listed, about 80% are singletons. Likely unrecorded immune exposures existed in these nominally healthy donors. Material: PBMCs. The TCR comes from a woman in her late teens or twenties in good health and CMV-seropositive. The rearrangement links TRBV27 to TRBJ2-5; 8 nucleotides agree with TRBD2. The CDR3 protein is CASSLFRGGLRETQYF. CDR3 coding DNA: TGTGCCAGCAGTTTATTTCGCGGGGGGCTTAGGGAGACCCAGTACTTC.